This TCR beta chain was sequenced in a study of T-cell memory formation after mild COVID-19. TCRdb itself ran the 5' RACE reads through MiXCR, one entry per CDR3 protein. This sample has 350,000 or so distinct CDR3 sequences, with around 20% found just once. Germline V gene sequence: CDR1 SQVTM, CDR2 ANQGSEA. V lost 7 bases and J 5 bases, leaving 20 bases between the germline ends. The CDR3 runs 14 residues. The TCR comes from an adult woman who had mild COVID-19 (a few samples of this study predate the infection). Cell type and time point are not known. Sample: PBMCs or a T cell subset sorted from them (not recorded which). The chain carries TRBV29-1 and TRBJ1-1; a weak D match, TRBD1 (6 bases). CDR3 residues: CSAPFGGGGTEAFF. DNA for the CDR3: TGCAGCGCCCCCTTTGGGGGAGGGGGGACTGAAGCTTTCTTT.